One sample yielded the 25 T cell receptor beta chains listed below, sequenced in a study of T cell changes during pregnancy in multiple sclerosis. Repertoires were generated with immunoSEQ multiplex PCR, while TCRdb's copy carries only in-frame clones and drops some. Of fewer than 70,000 clones listed, around 92% are singletons. The sequenced sample was peripheral blood, obtained in the second trimester of pregnancy. Receptor source: a female donor in good health, enrolled as a control in a pregnancy study.

The chain recombines TRBV7-9 with TRBJ1-4, with TRBD1 identical over 8 bases. Germline lookup yields CDR1 SEHNR and CDR2 FQNEAQ (reference sequence). This CDR3 comprises 14 residues. J lost 8 bases, V lost 2 bases, and 4 bases had no gene match. The DNA for the CDR3 is TGTGCCAGCAGCTTAAACAGGGGGGACGAAAAACTGTTTTTT. Translating gives CASSLNRGDEKLFF.

This chain links TRBV19 with TRBJ1-1; D is possibly TRBD1 (6 bases). V gave up 3 bases and J gave up 7 bases, with 12 bases separating them. The germline gives CDR1 LNHDA, CDR2 SQIVND (reference sequence). The CDR3 length is 13 residues. DNA for the CDR3: TGTGCCAGTAGTATGGACAGCCAGCGTGAAGCTTTCTTT. As protein: CASSMDSQREAFF.

J is TRBJ2-1 and V is TRBV14, with TRBD1 matching over 10 bases. Germline V CDR1 and CDR2: SGHDN, FVKESK. The CDR3 spans 16 residues. Losses at the gene ends were 4 bases for V and 7 bases for J; bases not matched to a gene: 10. The CDR3 nucleotides read TGTGCCAGCAGCCGATGGCCGGGACAGGGGTCGAATGAGCAGTTCTTC. As protein: CASSRWPGQGSNEQFF. The variable domain in full, completed from reference TRBV14 and TRBJ2-1, reads EAGVTQFPSHSVIEKGQTVTLRCDPISGHDNLYWYRRVMGKEIKFLLHFVKESKQDESGMPNNRFLAERTGGTYSTLKVQPAELEDSGVYFCASSRWPGQGSNEQFFGPGTRLTVL.

The V gene is TRBV5-4, the J gene TRBJ2-1, with D possibly TRBD1 on 5 matching bases. Germline lookup yields CDR1 SGHNT and CDR2 YYREEE (reference sequence). This CDR3 is 16 amino acids long. V was cut by 0 bases and J by 0 bases, with 10 bases left in between. CDR3 bases: TGTGCCAGCAGCTTGGGACAGACAAGCTCCTACAATGAGCAGTTCTTC. Translation gives CASSLGQTSSYNEQFF.

The chain has TRBV18 and TRBJ1-6, with a weak D call TRBD1 (6 bases). CDR3 size: 15 residues. V lost 2 bases and J 8 bases, leaving 13 bases between the germline ends. Looked up from germline, CDR1 is KGHSH and CDR2 is LQKENI. This CDR3 reads CASSPSRGPDSPLHF. CDR3 DNA: TGTGCCAGCTCACCATCCAGGGGACCGGATTCACCCCTCCACTTT.

The rearrangement joins TRBV19 to TRBJ1-2; perhaps TRBD1 as D (6 bases). Trimming removed 5 bases from V and 4 bases from J, with 20 bases in between. This CDR3 is 16 amino acids long. CDR1 LNHDA and CDR2 SQIVND come from the germline V gene (reference sequence). The CDR3: CASSPRTAQEGYGYTF. The CDR3 bases are TGTGCCAGTAGTCCGAGGACAGCTCAAGAAGGCTATGGCTACACCTTC.

The chain is built from TRBV7-8 and TRBJ2-1, with a tentative D call TRBD1 (6 bases). Germline V lookup: CDR1 SGHVS, CDR2 FQNEAQ. V was clipped by 1 base and J by 9 bases, with 19 bases between them. The CDR3 consists of 16 residues. The CDR3 region has the DNA TGTGCCAGCAGCTTAGTCTCTTTCGTGGGGGCCTTTGAGCAGTTCTTC. This sequence encodes CASSLVSFVGAFEQFF.

The chain employs TRBV7-8 and TRBJ2-5; 10 bases are shared with TRBD1. CDR3 size: 15 residues. V lost 5 bases to trimming and J lost 2 bases; unmatched junction nucleotides: 5. Germline CDR1 SGHVS, CDR2 FQNEAQ. The CDR3 DNA follows: TGTGCCAGCAGCCTGGGACAGGGGTTACAAGAGACCCAGTACTTC. Encoded protein: CASSLGQGLQETQYF. Full variable domain (outside the CDR3, taken from reference TRBV7-8 and TRBJ2-5): GAGVSQSPRYKVAKRGQDVALRCDPISGHVSLFWYQQALGQGPEFLTYFQNEAQLDKSGLPSDRFFAERPEGSVSTLKIQRTQQEDSAVYLCASSLGQGLQETQYFGPGTRLLVL.

The chain uses TRBV11-1 and TRBJ2-7; 10 bases map to TRBD1. CDR3 length: 14 residues. Germline V gene sequence: CDR1 SGHAT, CDR2 FQDESV (reference sequence). Trimming cost V 6 bases and J 4 bases; bases outside gene matches: 6. The CDR3 is CASSWTGGYYEQYF. CDR3 bases: TGTGCCAGCAGTTGGACAGGGGGGTATTACGAGCAGTACTTC.

The V call is TRBV5-1, the J call TRBJ2-7, with 9 bases lining up with TRBD1. This CDR3 has 15 residues. J was trimmed by 8 bases and V by 2 bases; bases with no gene match: 11. The germline V gene encodes CDR1 SGHRS and CDR2 YFSETQ. CDR3 residues: CASSLSPGQGNQQYF. The CDR3, as DNA: TGCGCCAGCAGCTTATCTCCGGGACAGGGAAATCAGCAGTACTTC.

CDR3 bases: TGTGCCAGCAGCTTAGATCCAGGGGGAAGCTCCTATAATTCACCCCTCCACTTT. Its protein is CASSLDPGGSSYNSPLHF. The chain carries TRBV7-2 and TRBJ1-6; 7 bases align to TRBD1. J was trimmed by 0 bases and V by 1 base; bases with no gene match: 6. The CDR3 covers 18 residues. Germline V gene lookup returns CDR1 SGHTA and CDR2 FQGNSA.

This sequence joins TRBV28 and TRBJ2-7; maybe TRBD2 (5 bases). The CDR3 totals 15 residues. Germline values: CDR1 MDHEN, CDR2 SYDVKM. Trimming stripped 7 bases from V and 2 bases from J, with 18 bases between. The CDR3 nucleotides read TGTGCCAGCATCCCAACGGGGAGCCCAGCCTACGAGCAGTACTTC. Translation: CASIPTGSPAYEQYF.

V gene TRBV4-3 combines with J gene TRBJ2-1; 7 bases line up with TRBD2. V trimming: 0 bases; J trimming: 2 bases; junction bases outside the gene matches: 4. From germline, CDR1 is LGHNA and CDR2 YSLEER. The CDR3 loop spans 16 amino acids. The CDR3 protein is CASSQDTSGAYNEQFF. The CDR3 DNA is TGCGCCAGCAGCCAAGATACCAGCGGGGCCTACAATGAGCAGTTCTTC.

The chain is built from TRBV28 and TRBJ2-7; TRBD1 aligns across 10 bases. V shed 6 bases, J shed 3 bases, and the junction held 5 bases outside the gene matches. Per germline, CDR1 MDHEN and CDR2 SYDVKM. The CDR3 length is 14 residues. CDR3 nucleotide sequence: TGTGCCAGCAGGGGACAGGGGACGGGCTACGAGCAGTACTTC. Amino acid sequence: CASRGQGTGYEQYF.

V gene TRBV7-2 combines with J gene TRBJ2-7; the match to TRBD2 covers 8 bases. The length of the CDR3 is 17 residues. V gave up 1 base and J gave up 5 bases; unmatched junction bases: 13. CDR1 and CDR2 from the germline V gene are SGHTA and FQGNSA. The CDR3 here is CASSLGRSGSSYHEQYF. CDR3 nucleotide sequence: TGTGCCAGCAGCTTAGGCCGCAGCGGGAGCTCCTACCACGAGCAGTACTTC.

The J gene is TRBJ2-7, the V gene TRBV7-2; 8 bases fit TRBD2. Germline-derived CDR1 and CDR2 are SGHTA and FQGNSA. The CDR3 consists of 15 residues. V was clipped by 4 bases and J by 6 bases; unmatched bases: 11. The CDR3 loop reads CASSSRAGDDPEQYF. The CDR3 coding sequence is TGTGCCAGCAGCTCACGAGCGGGAGATGACCCCGAGCAGTACTTC.

The genes are TRBV21-1 and TRBJ2-7; the D call of TRBD2 is as the table states it, not checked on the DNA. TRBV21-1 is a pseudogene locus. This CDR3 has 15 residues. The CDR3 here is CASSPGRLREGEQYF. The CDR3 nucleotides read TGTGCCAGCAGCCCCGGGAGGCTGCGGGAGGGCGAGCAGTACTTC.

The chain has TRBV19 and TRBJ2-2; 9 bases align to TRBD2. The germline V gene has CDR1 LNHDA and CDR2 SQIVND (reference sequence). Germline trimming cut 0 bases from V and 6 bases from J; bases unmatched to any gene: 5. This CDR3 contains 16 residues. CDR3 region: CASSIDLSGGPGELFF. CDR3 coding DNA: TGTGCCAGTAGTATAGATCTGAGCGGGGGGCCCGGGGAGCTGTTTTTT.

This sequence joins TRBV2 and TRBJ2-7; maybe TRBD2 (6 bases). From germline, CDR1 is SNHLY and CDR2 FYNNEI. V dropped 7 bases and J dropped 7 bases, with 17 bases sitting between them. The CDR3 extends over 13 amino acids. The CDR3 DNA reads TGTGCCAGCATGAGGGGCCTACGGGGGGAGCAGTACTTC. This encodes CASMRGLRGEQYF.

V is TRBV5-4 and J is TRBJ2-5; tentatively, D is TRBD2 (5 bases). V was shortened by 0 bases and J by 1 base, with 16 bases between the two germline ends. The germline gives CDR1 SGHNT, CDR2 YYREEE (reference sequence). The CDR3 is 17 residues long. CDR3 loop: CASSLAGSPLGQETQYF. CDR3 sequence (DNA): TGTGCCAGCAGCTTGGCGGGGTCGCCCCTGGGCCAAGAGACCCAGTACTTC. Looking up the rest from reference TRBV5-4 and TRBJ2-5 gives the full variable domain: ETGVTQSPTHLIKTRGQQVTLRCSSQSGHNTVSWYQQALGQGPQFIFQYYREEENGRGNFPPRFSGLQFPNYSSELNVNALELDDSALYLCASSLAGSPLGQETQYFGPGTRLLVL.

This clone was counted a single time. This rearrangement joins TRBV4-1 to TRBJ1-2; D perhaps matches TRBD1 (6 bases). The length of the CDR3 is 17 residues. Germline CDR1 reads MGHRA; CDR2 reads YSYEKL. Trimming stripped 0 bases from V and 0 bases from J, with 14 bases between. CDR3 sequence reads: CASSQDRGAEANYGYTF. CDR3 sequence (DNA): TGCGCCAGCAGCCAAGATCGGGGGGCAGAAGCTAACTATGGCTACACCTTC.

The chain is built from TRBV11-2 and TRBJ2-3; 8 bases are a match to TRBD1. V lost 5 bases and J lost 0; bases outside the gene matches: 4. CDR3 length equals 15 residues. The germline gives CDR1 SGHAT, CDR2 FQNNGV. CDR3 coding DNA: TGTGCCAGCAGCCGGCGGGACAGGAGCACAGATACGCAGTATTTT. As protein: CASSRRDRSTDTQYF.

This clone was recorded only once. The V call is TRBV7-8, the J call TRBJ2-2, with D unresolved. Germline CDR1 is SGHVS and CDR2 is FQNEAQ. Trimming stripped 4 bases from V and 0 bases from J, with 15 bases between. The CDR3 covers 17 residues. This CDR3 reads CASSSRPLGPNTGELFF. The CDR3, as DNA: TGTGCCAGCAGCTCCCGCCCCCTTGGCCCGAACACCGGGGAGCTGTTTTTT.

This clone appeared a few times. V usage is TRBV7-2 and J usage is TRBJ2-7, with 10 bases identical to TRBD2. The germline CDR1 and CDR2 sequences are SGHTA and FQGNSA. The CDR3 runs to 16 residues. V shed 2 bases, J shed 2 bases, and the junction held 6 bases outside the gene matches. The CDR3 DNA reads TGTGCCAGCAGCTTACGTAGTGGACTAGCGGCCTACGAGCAGTACTTC. Its protein product is CASSLRSGLAAYEQYF. Drawing the rest from reference TRBV7-2 and TRBJ2-7, the complete variable domain is GAGVSQSPSNKVTEKGKDVELRCDPISGHTALYWYRQSLGQGLEFLIYFQGNSAPDKSGLPSDRFSAERTGGSVSTLTIQRTQQEDSAVYLCASSLRSGLAAYEQYFGPGTRLTVT.

The chain employs TRBV11-2 and TRBJ2-3, with a possible D match to TRBD2 (6 bases). Between the trimmed V and J ends, which lost 0 bases and 1 base, there was a span of 8 bases. CDR1 is SGHAT and CDR2 is FQNNGV in the germline V gene. The CDR3 has 15 residues. CDR3 DNA: TGTGCCAGCAGCTTAGATCCTAGCGGCACAGATACGCAGTATTTT. Its translation: CASSLDPSGTDTQYF.